This T cell receptor beta chain was captured in a study of OX40 agonist ivuxolimab in advanced cancers. Study context: An agonistic human IgG2 monoclonal antibody against OX40 (CD134) was given.

Clones were read by immunoSEQ multiplex PCR, and TCRdb kept only the in-frame ones, dropping some. The sample has 75,000 to 100,000 clones, roughly four fifths seen once. J lost 7 bases, V lost 7 bases, and 16 bases had no gene match. The CDR3 consists of 17 residues. Germline V gives CDR1 MNHEY, CDR2 SMNVEV (reference sequence). The sequence derives from an adult with an advanced solid tumor such as melanoma, head and neck, liver or kidney cancer. The chain is built from TRBV27 and TRBJ2-1; 10 bases line up with TRBD2. The sample here was CD4+ or CD8+ T cells sorted from blood, taken in a trial of the OX40 agonist ivuxolimab. The CDR3 sequence: CASKKSLAGAGENEQFF. The CDR3 coding sequence is TGTGCCAGCAAAAAAAGTCTAGCGGGAGCTGGAGAGAATGAGCAGTTCTTC.